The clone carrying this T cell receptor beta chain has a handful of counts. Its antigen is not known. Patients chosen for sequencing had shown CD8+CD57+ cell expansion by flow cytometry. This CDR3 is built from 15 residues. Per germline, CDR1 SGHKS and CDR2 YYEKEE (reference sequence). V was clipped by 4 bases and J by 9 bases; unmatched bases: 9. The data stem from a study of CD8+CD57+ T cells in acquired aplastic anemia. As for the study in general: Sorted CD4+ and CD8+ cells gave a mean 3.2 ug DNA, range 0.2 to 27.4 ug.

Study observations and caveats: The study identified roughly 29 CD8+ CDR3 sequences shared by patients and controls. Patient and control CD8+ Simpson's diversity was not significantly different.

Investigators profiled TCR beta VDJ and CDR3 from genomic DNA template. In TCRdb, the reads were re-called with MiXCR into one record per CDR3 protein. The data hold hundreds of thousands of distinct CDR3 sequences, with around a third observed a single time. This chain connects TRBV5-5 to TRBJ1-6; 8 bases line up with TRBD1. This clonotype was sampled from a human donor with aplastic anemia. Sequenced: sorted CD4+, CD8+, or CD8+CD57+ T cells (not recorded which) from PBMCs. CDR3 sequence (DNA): TGTGCCAGCAGCACCCGGACAGGGATAGGTTCACCCCTCCACTTT. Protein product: CASSTRTGIGSPLHF.